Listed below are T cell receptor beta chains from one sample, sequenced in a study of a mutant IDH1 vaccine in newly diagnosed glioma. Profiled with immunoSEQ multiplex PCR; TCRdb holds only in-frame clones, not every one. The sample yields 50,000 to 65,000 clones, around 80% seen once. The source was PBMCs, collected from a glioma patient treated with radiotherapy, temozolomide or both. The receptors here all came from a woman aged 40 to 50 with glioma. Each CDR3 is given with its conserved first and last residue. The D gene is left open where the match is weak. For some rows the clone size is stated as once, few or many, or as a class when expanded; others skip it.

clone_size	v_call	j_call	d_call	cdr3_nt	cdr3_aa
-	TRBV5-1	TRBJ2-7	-	TGCGCCAGCAGCCCCCAGGGCAGCGACGAGCAGTACTTC	CASSPQGSDEQYF
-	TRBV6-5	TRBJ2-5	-	TGTGCCAGCAGTTACTCGCTAACAGAGACCCAGTACTTC	CASSYSLTETQYF
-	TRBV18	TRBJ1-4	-	TGTGCCAGCTCACCGCTAGGCCAGGACGAAAAACTGTTTTTT	CASSPLGQDEKLFF
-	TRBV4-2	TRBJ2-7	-	TGTGCCAGCAGCCAAGATGGGGGGGGCCAGTACGAGCAGTACTTC	CASSQDGGGQYEQYF
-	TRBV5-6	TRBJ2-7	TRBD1	TGTGCCAGCAGCCCGGGACAGGTCGTCTACGAGCAGTACTTC	CASSPGQVVYEQYF
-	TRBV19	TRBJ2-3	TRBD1	TGTGCCAGTTCCGAGGGGGCAAGCGCAGATACGCAGTATTTT	CASSEGASADTQYF
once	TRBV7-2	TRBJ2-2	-	TGTGCCAGCAGCGCGGCGTCAAACACCGGGGAGCTGTTTTTT	CASSAASNTGELFF
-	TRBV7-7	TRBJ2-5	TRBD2	TGTGCTAGCAGCCAGACCGGGACTAGCGCACAGACCCAGTACTTC	CASSQTGTSAQTQYF
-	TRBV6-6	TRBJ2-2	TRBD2	TGTGCCAGCAGTCCCCCGGGACTAGCGTTCACCGGGGAGCTGTTTTTT	CASSPPGLAFTGELFF
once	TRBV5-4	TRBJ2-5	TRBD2	TGTGCCAGCAGCGCCTTACGGCTCGGGGACTACCTACTACAAGAGACCCAGTACTTC	CASSALRLGDYLLQETQYF
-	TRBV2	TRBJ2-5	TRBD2	TGTGCCAGCCTGACTAGCGGAGAGACCCAGTACTTC	CASLTSGETQYF
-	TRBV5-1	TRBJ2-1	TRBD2	TGCGCCAGCAGCAATAGCGGGGGGGCCTTCTATGAGCAGTTCTTC	CASSNSGGAFYEQFF
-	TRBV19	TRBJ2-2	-	TGTGCCAGTAGTATAGTGGCTAGTGGAGCCGGGGAGCTGTTTTTT	CASSIVASGAGELFF
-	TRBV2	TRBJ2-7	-	TGTGCCAGCAGTGTACAAGTCGAGCAGTACTTC	CASSVQVEQYF
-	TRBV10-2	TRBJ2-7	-	TGCGCCAGCAGTGAGTGGTCCTACGAGCAGTACTTC	CASSEWSYEQYF
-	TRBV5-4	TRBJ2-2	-	TGTGCCAGCAGCTTGGGGTCCGGGGAGCTGTTTTTT	CASSLGSGELFF
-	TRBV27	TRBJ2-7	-	TGTGCCAGCAGTCCCGACTCAAGCCGCTACGAGCAGTACTTC	CASSPDSSRYEQYF
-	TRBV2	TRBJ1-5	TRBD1	TGTGCCAGCAGTGGGGACAGTGGGGGAAGCAATCAGCCCCAGCATTTT	CASSGDSGGSNQPQHF
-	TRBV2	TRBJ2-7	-	TGTGCCAGCAGTGAACGCAGGGAGCAGTACTTC	CASSERREQYF
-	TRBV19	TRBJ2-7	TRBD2	TGTGCCAGTAAGACTAGCGGTCCCTCCTCCTACGAGCAGTACTTC	CASKTSGPSSYEQYF
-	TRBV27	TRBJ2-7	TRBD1	TGTGCCAGTAGGGACAGCGCCTACGAGCAGTACTTC	CASRDSAYEQYF
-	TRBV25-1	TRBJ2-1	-	TGTGCCAGCAGCTCCGGACATACACTAAACAATGAGCAGTTCTTC	CASSSGHTLNNEQFF
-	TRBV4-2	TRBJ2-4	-	TGTGCCAGCAGCCAAGATCGGCGGCAGATCACCCCCAAAAACATTCAGTACTTC	CASSQDRRQITPKNIQYF
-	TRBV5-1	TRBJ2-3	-	TGCGCCAGCAGCTTGAGGCAGGGGACAGATACGCAGTATTTT	CASSLRQGTDTQYF
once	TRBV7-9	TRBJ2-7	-	TGTGCCAGCAGCTCCGCAGGGGTCGCCTACGAGCAGTACTTC	CASSSAGVAYEQYF
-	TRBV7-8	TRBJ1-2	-	TGTGCCAGCAGCCTCCGCTTAGGGGGTAACTATGGCTACACCTTC	CASSLRLGGNYGYTF
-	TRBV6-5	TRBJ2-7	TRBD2	TGTGCCAGCAGAAGGGTAGCGGGGGCCCCGGACGAGCAGTACTTC	CASRRVAGAPDEQYF
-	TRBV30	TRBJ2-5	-	TGTGCCTGGAGTGTGGGGACCCAAGAGACCCAGTACTTC	CAWSVGTQETQYF
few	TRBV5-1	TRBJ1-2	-	TGCGCCAGCAGCGTGAGTCCAGACCGTCCGGGCGGCTACACCTTC	CASSVSPDRPGGYTF
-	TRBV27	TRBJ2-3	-	TGTGCCAGCAGTTTAAGTTCACAAAGGGGAGATACGCAGTATTTT	CASSLSSQRGDTQYF
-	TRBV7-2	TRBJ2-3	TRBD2	TGTGCCAGCAGCCCATCGTCATTCCTAGCGGGGGGGCTAGCAGATACGCAGTATTTT	CASSPSSFLAGGLADTQYF
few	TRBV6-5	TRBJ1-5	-	TGTGCCAGCAGTTTGGATAGCAATCAGCCCCAGCATTTT	CASSLDSNQPQHF
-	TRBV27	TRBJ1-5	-	TGTGCCAGCAGTCTGGGGAGAAGCAGGGGCTCTCAGCCCCAGCATTTT	CASSLGRSRGSQPQHF
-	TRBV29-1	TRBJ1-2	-	TGCAGCGTTGACGGGGGCTTGTCCTATGGCTACACCTTC	CSVDGGLSYGYTF
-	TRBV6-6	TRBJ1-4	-	TGTGCCAGCAGTTACCTTCAAAAACTGTTTTTT	CASSYLQKLFF
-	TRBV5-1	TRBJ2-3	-	TGCGCCAGCAGCACCACAGATACGCAGTATTTT	CASSTTDTQYF